The clone carrying this TCR beta chain was recorded only once. Sequencing was performed with immunoSEQ multiplex PCR; in TCRdb, only in-frame clones are kept and a portion is missing. There are approximately 110,000 clones in the sample; around 83% occur only once, and roughly 5% lies in the top ten. These data originate in a study of blood T cell repertoires in COVID-19. At the level of the study: From T cells, B-cell-depleted T cells, or PBMCs came the material, which was cDNA or gDNA.

V shed 2 bases and J 1 base; nucleotides not matched to a gene: 1. The CDR3 runs 14 residues. Germline CDR1 reads SGDLS; CDR2 reads YYNGEE. The receptor was derived from a woman in her sixties with COVID-19, enrolled during active disease. What was sequenced was peripheral blood. The chain is built from TRBV9 and TRBJ1-1; TRBD1 matches 8 bases. Here the CDR3 DNA reads TGTGCCAGCAGCGTCGGGACAGGGAACACTGAAGCTTTCTTT. Residues: CASSVGTGNTEAFF.